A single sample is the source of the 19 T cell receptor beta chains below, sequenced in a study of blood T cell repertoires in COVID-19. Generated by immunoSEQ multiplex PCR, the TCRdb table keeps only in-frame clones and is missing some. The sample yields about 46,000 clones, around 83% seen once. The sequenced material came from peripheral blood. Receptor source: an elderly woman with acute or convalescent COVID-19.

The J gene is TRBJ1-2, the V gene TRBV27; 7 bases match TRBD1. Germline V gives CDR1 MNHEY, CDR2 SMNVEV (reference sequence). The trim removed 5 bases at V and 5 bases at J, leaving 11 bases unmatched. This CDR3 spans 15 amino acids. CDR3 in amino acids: CASSPGTAYPYGYTF. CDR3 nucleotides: TGTGCCAGCAGTCCGGGGACAGCCTACCCTTATGGCTACACCTTC.

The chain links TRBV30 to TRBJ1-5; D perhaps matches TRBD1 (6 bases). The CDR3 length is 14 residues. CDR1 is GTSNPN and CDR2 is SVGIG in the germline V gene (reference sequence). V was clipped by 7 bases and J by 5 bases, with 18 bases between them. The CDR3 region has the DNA TGTGCCTCTAACGGGGGGGCTGGCGATCAGCCCCAGCATTTT. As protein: CASNGGAGDQPQHF.

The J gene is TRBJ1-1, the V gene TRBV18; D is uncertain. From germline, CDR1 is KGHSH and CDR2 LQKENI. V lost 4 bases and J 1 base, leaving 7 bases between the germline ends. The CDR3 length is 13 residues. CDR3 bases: TGTGCCAGCTCACTCAAACAGAACACTGAAGCTTTCTTT. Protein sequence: CASSLKQNTEAFF.

The CDR3 here is CASSPESSSYNEQFF. In DNA form, the CDR3 reads TGTGCCAGCAGCCCAGAGTCCAGCTCCTACAATGAGCAGTTCTTC. The chain combines TRBV3-1 (or the pseudogene TRBV3-2) with TRBJ2-1, with D uncertain. The germline CDR1 and CDR2 sequences are LGHDT and YNNKEL (reference sequence). CDR3 size: 15 residues. Trimming left V 4 bases short and J 0 bases short, with 10 bases between.

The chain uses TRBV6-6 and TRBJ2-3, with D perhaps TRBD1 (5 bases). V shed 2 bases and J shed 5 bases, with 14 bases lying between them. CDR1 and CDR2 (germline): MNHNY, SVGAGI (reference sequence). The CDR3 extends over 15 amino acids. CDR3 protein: CASSYPAGPQDTQYF. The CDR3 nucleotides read TGTGCCAGCAGTTACCCGGCAGGGCCTCAAGATACGCAGTATTTT.

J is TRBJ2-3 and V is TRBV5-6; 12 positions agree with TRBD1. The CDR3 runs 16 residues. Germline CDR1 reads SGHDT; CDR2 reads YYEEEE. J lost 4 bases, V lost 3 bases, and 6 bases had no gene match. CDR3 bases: TGTGCCAGCAGCTCCGGGGACAGGGGGCTGGCAGATACGCAGTATTTT. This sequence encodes CASSSGDRGLADTQYF. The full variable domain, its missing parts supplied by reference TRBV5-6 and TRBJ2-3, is DAGVTQSPTHLIKTRGQQVTLRCSPKSGHDTVSWYQQALGQGPQFIFQYYEEEERQRGNFPDRFSGHQFPNYSSELNVNALLLGDSALYLCASSSGDRGLADTQYFGPGTRLTVL.

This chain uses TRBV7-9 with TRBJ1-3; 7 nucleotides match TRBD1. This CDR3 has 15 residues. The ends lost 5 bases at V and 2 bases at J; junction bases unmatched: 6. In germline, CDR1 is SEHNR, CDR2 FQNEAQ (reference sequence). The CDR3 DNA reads TGTGCCAGCAGCCCGACAGGGAACCCTGGAAACACCATATATTTT. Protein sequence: CASSPTGNPGNTIYF.

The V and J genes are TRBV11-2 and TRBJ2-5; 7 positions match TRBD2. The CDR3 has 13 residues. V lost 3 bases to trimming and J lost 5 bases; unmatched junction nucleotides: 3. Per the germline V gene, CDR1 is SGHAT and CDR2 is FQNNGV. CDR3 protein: CASSFPGRETQYF. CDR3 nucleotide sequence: TGTGCCAGCAGCTTCCCCGGGAGGGAGACCCAGTACTTC.

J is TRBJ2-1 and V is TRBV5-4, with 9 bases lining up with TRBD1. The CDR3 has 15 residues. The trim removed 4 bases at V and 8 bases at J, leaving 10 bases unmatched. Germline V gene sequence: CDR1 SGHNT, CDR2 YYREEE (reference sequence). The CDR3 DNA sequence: TGTGCCAGCAGCGGCTACAGGGGGCGCCCCGATGAGCAGTTCTTC. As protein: CASSGYRGRPDEQFF.

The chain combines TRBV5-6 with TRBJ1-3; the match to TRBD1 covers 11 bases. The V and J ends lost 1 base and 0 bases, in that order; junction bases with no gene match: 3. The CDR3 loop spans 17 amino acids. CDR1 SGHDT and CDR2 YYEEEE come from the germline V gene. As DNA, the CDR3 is TGTGCCAGCAGCTTGATGGGACAGGGGGGCTCTGGAAACACCATATATTTT. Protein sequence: CASSLMGQGGSGNTIYF.

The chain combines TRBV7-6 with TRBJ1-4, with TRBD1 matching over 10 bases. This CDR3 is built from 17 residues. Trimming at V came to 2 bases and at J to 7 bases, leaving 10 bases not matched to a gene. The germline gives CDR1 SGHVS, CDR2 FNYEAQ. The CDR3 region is CASSLPPVTGGFEKLFF. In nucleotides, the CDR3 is TGTGCCAGCAGCTTACCACCCGTGACAGGGGGCTTTGAAAAACTGTTTTTT.

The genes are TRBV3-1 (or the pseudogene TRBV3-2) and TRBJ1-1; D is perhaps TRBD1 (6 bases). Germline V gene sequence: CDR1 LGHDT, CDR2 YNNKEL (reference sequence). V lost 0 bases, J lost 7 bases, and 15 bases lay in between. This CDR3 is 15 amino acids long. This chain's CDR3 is CASSQDKTGRDEAFF. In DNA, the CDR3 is TGTGCCAGCAGCCAAGATAAGACAGGCCGAGATGAAGCTTTCTTT.

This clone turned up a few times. In nucleotides, the CDR3 is TGTGCCAGCAGTGAAATTTTCGGCCGGGGAACGAGCTCCTACGAGCAGTACTTC. It yields the protein CASSEIFGRGTSSYEQYF. V and J are TRBV6-1 and TRBJ2-7; D perhaps matches TRBD2 (5 bases). Germline V gene data show CDR1 as MNHNS and CDR2 as SASEGT. The CDR3 is made up of 18 amino acids. V lost 2 bases and J lost 0, with 20 bases in between.

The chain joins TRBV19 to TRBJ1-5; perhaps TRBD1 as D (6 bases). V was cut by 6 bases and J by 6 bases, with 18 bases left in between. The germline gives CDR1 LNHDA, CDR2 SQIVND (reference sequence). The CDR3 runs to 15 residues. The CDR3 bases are TGTGCCAGTAGGGCCCCGGGGGGCAGGACTCAGCCCCAGCATTTT. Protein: CASRAPGGRTQPQHF.

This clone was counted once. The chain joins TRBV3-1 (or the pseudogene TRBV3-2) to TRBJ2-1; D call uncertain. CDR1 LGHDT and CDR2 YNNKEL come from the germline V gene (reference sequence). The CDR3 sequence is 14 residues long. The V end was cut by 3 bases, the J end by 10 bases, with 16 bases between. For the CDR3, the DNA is TGTGCCAGCAGCCACCCCTCGCCGCACTCCGAGCAGTTCTTC. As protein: CASSHPSPHSEQFF.

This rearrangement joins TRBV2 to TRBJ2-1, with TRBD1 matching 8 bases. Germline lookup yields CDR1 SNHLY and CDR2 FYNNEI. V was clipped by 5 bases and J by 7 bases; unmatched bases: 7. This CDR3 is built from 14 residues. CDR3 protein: CASSRDRSSNEQFF. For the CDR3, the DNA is TGTGCCAGCAGTAGGGACAGGTCGTCGAATGAGCAGTTCTTC.

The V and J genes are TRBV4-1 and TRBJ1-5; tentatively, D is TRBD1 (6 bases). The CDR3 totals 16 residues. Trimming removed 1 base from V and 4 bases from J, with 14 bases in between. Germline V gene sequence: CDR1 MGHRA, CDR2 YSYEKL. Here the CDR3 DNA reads TGCGCCAGCAGCCAAGTAGGGGGAGCGGAGAATCAGCCCCAGCATTTT. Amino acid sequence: CASSQVGGAENQPQHF.

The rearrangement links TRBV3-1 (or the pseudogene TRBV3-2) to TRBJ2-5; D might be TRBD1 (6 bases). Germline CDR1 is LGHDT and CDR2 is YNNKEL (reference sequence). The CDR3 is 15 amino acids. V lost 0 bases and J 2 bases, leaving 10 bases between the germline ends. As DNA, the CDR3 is TGTGCCAGCAGCCAAGACCAGGGGCTACAAGAGACCCAGTACTTC. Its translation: CASSQDQGLQETQYF.

In DNA form, the CDR3 reads TGTGCCAGTAGTATATCGTCGACAGGTTATAATTCACCCCTCCACTTT. Translating it yields CASSISSTGYNSPLHF. J is TRBJ1-6 and V is TRBV19, with a possible D match to TRBD1 (6 bases). Trimming took off 2 bases at V and 4 bases at J, with 12 bases between the two ends. The CDR3 is 16 residues long. The V gene's germline CDR1 is LNHDA and CDR2 SQIVND (reference sequence).